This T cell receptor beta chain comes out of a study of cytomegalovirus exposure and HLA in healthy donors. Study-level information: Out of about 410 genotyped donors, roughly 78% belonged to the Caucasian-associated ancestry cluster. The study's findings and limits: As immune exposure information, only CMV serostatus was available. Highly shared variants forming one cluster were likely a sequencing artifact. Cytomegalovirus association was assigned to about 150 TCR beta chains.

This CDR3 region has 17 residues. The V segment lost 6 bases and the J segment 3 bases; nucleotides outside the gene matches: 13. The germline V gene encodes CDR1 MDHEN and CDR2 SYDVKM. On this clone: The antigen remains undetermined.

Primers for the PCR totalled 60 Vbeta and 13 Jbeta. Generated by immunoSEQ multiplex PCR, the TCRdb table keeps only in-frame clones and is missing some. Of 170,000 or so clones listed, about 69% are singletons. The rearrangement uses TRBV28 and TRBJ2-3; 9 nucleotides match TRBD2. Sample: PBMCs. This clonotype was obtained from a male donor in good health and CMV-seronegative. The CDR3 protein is CASSTRLAGFATDTQYF. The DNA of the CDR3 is TGTGCCAGCAGCACCCGTCTAGCGGGATTTGCGACAGATACGCAGTATTTT.